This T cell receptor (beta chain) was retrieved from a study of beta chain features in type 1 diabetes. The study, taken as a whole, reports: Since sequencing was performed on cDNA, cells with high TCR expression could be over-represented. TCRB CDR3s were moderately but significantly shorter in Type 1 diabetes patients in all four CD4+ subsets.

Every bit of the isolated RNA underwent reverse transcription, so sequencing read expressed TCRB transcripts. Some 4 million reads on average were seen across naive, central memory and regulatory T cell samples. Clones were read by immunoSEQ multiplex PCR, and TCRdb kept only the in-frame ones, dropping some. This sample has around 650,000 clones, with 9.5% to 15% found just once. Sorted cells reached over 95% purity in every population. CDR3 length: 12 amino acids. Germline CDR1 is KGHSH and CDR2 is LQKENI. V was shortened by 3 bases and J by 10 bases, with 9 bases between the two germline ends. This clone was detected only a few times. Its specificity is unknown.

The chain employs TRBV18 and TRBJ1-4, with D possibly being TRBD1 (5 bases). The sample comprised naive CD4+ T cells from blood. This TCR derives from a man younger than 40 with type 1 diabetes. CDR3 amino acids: CASSPLQGKLFF. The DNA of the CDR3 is TGTGCCAGCTCACCTCTCCAGGGAAAACTGTTTTTT.